Presented here are 32 T cell receptor beta chains from one specimen sequenced in a study of blood T cell repertoires in COVID-19. Sequencing was performed with immunoSEQ multiplex PCR; in TCRdb, only in-frame clones are kept and a portion is missing. The sample consists of some 240,000 clones, about 89% of them appearing once. The sample consisted of peripheral blood. These receptors all come from a man between 60 and 75 years old who had recovered from COVID-19.

The CDR3 spells CASSARLAGDINNEQFF. Written as DNA, the CDR3 is TGTGCCAGCAGCGCGAGACTAGCGGGAGATATAAACAATGAGCAGTTCTTC. This chain joins TRBV7-2 and TRBJ2-1, with 12 positions matching TRBD2. The germline CDR1 and CDR2 sequences are SGHTA and FQGNSA. The CDR3 contains 17 residues. V dropped 5 bases and J dropped 5; count of bases not matched to a gene: 10.

Only one count was recorded for this clone. The chain employs TRBV7-2 and TRBJ2-3; D may be TRBD1 (5 bases). V gave up 5 bases and J gave up 2 bases, with 14 bases separating them. This CDR3 has 15 residues. Germline CDR1 reads SGHTA; CDR2 reads FQGNSA. The CDR3 spells CASSDNRKFTDTQYF. The CDR3 bases are TGTGCCAGCAGCGACAACAGGAAATTCACAGATACGCAGTATTTT.

This chain uses TRBV6-5 with TRBJ2-3; D perhaps matches TRBD1 (5 bases). Germline CDR1 reads MNHEY; CDR2 reads SVGAGI. V lost 5 bases and J lost 8, with 17 bases in between. The CDR3 contains 14 residues. CDR3 in DNA: TGTGCCAGCAGTCAGGGCTGGCCTTCCGGTACGCAGTATTTT. Translation gives CASSQGWPSGTQYF.

This clone was recorded many times. The rearrangement uses TRBV6-5 and TRBJ2-3; 7 bases fit TRBD2. The trim removed 6 bases at V and 1 base at J, leaving 10 bases unmatched. The CDR3 has 16 amino acids. Germline V gene lookup returns CDR1 MNHEY and CDR2 SVGAGI. The CDR3 region is CASSYHSGDGTDTQYF. CDR3 coding DNA: TGTGCCAGCAGCTACCACAGCGGGGATGGCACAGATACGCAGTATTTT.

The CDR3 loop is CASSPGLAYYNEQFF. CDR3 in DNA: TGTGCCAGCTCACCGGGACTTGCCTACTACAATGAGCAGTTCTTC. This chain connects TRBV18 to TRBJ2-1, with D maybe TRBD2 (6 bases). Trimming pared 3 bases from V and 3 bases from J, leaving 12 bases between. There are 15 residues in the CDR3. Per the germline V gene, CDR1 is KGHSH and CDR2 is LQKENI.

The chain carries TRBV28 and TRBJ2-1; D possibly corresponds to TRBD2 (5 bases). Germline V gives CDR1 MDHEN, CDR2 SYDVKM. Trimming cost V 6 bases and J 5 bases, with 14 bases left between them. The CDR3 length is 14 residues. The CDR3 here is CASSSPGGHNEQFF. DNA for the CDR3: TGTGCCAGCAGCTCCCCCGGAGGTCACAATGAGCAGTTCTTC.

This clone was observed at least ten times. This rearrangement joins TRBV19 to TRBJ1-5, with unresolved D. V gave up 6 bases and J gave up 1 base, with 13 bases separating them. Germline-derived CDR1 and CDR2 are LNHDA and SQIVND (reference sequence). The CDR3 runs to 15 residues. CDR3 sequence reads: CASRVGRASNQPQHF. CDR3 bases: TGTGCCAGTAGGGTAGGGAGGGCGAGCAATCAGCCCCAGCATTTT.

By sample fraction, this clone is medium-sized (0.01 to 0.1%). The rearrangement links TRBV12-3 or TRBV12-4 to TRBJ2-2; tentative D call: TRBD2 (5 bases). CDR3 length: 12 amino acids. V lost 11 bases and J lost 7, with 14 bases in between. CDR3 in DNA: TGTGCCGTCCCCACGGGGAGCGGGGAGCTGTTTTTT. This codes for CAVPTGSGELFF.

The rearrangement joins TRBV27 to TRBJ1-3; TRBD1 is a possible D gene (6 bases). Trimming cost V 6 bases and J 3 bases, with 12 bases left between them. The CDR3 sequence is 14 residues long. In germline, CDR1 is MNHEY, CDR2 SMNVEV (reference sequence). As DNA, the CDR3 is TGTGCCAGCAGACCCCAGGGGTTTGGAAACACCATATATTTT. Amino acid sequence: CASRPQGFGNTIYF.

The CDR3 bases are TGTGCCAGCAGCTTATGGGGACTAGCGGGGGCCACTAGCACAGATACGCAGTATTTT. This translates into CASSLWGLAGATSTDTQYF. The chain recombines TRBV7-8 with TRBJ2-3; 14 nucleotides match TRBD2. Germline CDR1 is SGHVS and CDR2 is FQNEAQ. The junction had 7 bases not matched to a gene; V was cut back by 2 bases and J by 0 bases. The CDR3 contains 19 residues.

The DNA for the CDR3 is TGTGCCAGCAGTCCTGGGACTAGCGGGAGGATCTACGAGCAGTACTTC. Translated: CASSPGTSGRIYEQYF. The chain employs TRBV28 and TRBJ2-7, with TRBD2 matching over 15 bases. Germline CDR1 is MDHEN and CDR2 is SYDVKM. Germline trimming cut 5 bases from V and 3 bases from J; bases unmatched to any gene: 5. The CDR3 consists of 16 residues.

The V gene is TRBV25-1, the J gene TRBJ2-1; TRBD1 aligns across 11 bases. V shed 4 bases and J 1 base; nucleotides not matched to a gene: 9. Looked up from germline, CDR1 is MGHDK and CDR2 is SYGVNS. This CDR3 has 18 amino acids. CDR3 bases: TGTGCCAGCAGTGCCAGGACAGGGGGCATTTCATCCTACAATGAGCAGTTCTTC. Its protein is CASSARTGGISSYNEQFF.

This chain joins TRBV12-5 and TRBJ2-5; the match to TRBD1 covers 7 bases. The CDR3 loop spans 14 amino acids. V dropped 4 bases and J dropped 2; count of bases not matched to a gene: 4. The germline V gene has CDR1 LGHNT and CDR2 FRNRAP. CDR3 sequence reads: CASGSTGVQETQYF. The DNA for the CDR3 is TGTGCTAGTGGTTCTACAGGGGTTCAAGAGACCCAGTACTTC.

The chain joins TRBV10-2 to TRBJ2-7; D possibly corresponds to TRBD2 (5 bases). The V gene lost 11 bases and the J gene lost 6 bases, with 17 bases spanning the gap. The CDR3 spans 12 residues. The germline gives CDR1 WSHSY, CDR2 SAAADI. CDR3 region: CAGGASGFEQYF. CDR3 bases: TGCGCCGGAGGAGCGTCGGGCTTCGAGCAGTACTTC.

The chain combines TRBV27 with TRBJ2-1, with D possibly being TRBD1 (6 bases). The CDR3 extends over 15 amino acids. V was pared by 3 bases and J by 1 base, with 10 bases between. CDR1 is MNHEY, CDR2 SMNVEV, per germline (reference sequence). The DNA for the CDR3 is TGTGCCAGCAGTTTTCGGGACACATCCTACAATGAGCAGTTCTTC. Amino acids: CASSFRDTSYNEQFF.

V and J are TRBV5-1 and TRBJ2-3, with 11 bases fitting TRBD2. V lost 4 bases to trimming and J lost 1 base; unmatched junction nucleotides: 8. CDR1 is SGHRS and CDR2 is YFSETQ in the germline V gene. This CDR3 is built from 17 residues. CDR3 sequence (DNA): TGCGCCAGCAGCCTATTACTAGCGGGGGACGGCACAGATACGCAGTATTTT. Its protein is CASSLLLAGDGTDTQYF.

The chain is built from TRBV19 and TRBJ2-7; maybe TRBD2 (6 bases). Trimming shortened V by 1 base and J by 5 bases, and 21 bases separated the two germline ends. The CDR3 has 17 residues. The germline V gene has CDR1 LNHDA and CDR2 SQIVND (reference sequence). The CDR3 DNA is TGTGCCAGTAGTATAGTTGGTGGGACTTCCCTTCGAAACGAGCAGTACTTC. Its protein product is CASSIVGGTSLRNEQYF.

The chain links TRBV18 to TRBJ2-2; 7 nucleotides agree with TRBD1. V shed 0 bases, J shed 4 bases, and the junction held 5 bases outside the gene matches. In germline, CDR1 is KGHSH, CDR2 LQKENI. The CDR3 runs to 16 residues. CDR3 DNA: TGTGCCAGCTCACCACCGGGGACAGCGACCACCGGGGAGCTGTTTTTT. Translated: CASSPPGTATTGELFF.

The gene calls are TRBV12-3 or TRBV12-4 and TRBJ2-7; a weak D match, TRBD2 (6 bases). V lost 5 bases and J 7 bases, leaving 12 bases between the germline ends. The CDR3 runs to 12 residues. The CDR3: CASSLGTPEQYF. In nucleotides, the CDR3 is TGTGCCAGCAGTCTGGGGACTCCTGAGCAGTACTTC.

The chain combines TRBV7-3 with TRBJ2-2; 10 bases fit TRBD2. This CDR3 comprises 16 residues. Per germline, CDR1 SGHTA and CDR2 FQGTGA. Unmatched junction bases numbered 3, after V lost 2 bases and J lost 3 bases. This CDR3 is CASSLGLAEHTGELFF. The CDR3 bases are TGTGCCAGCAGCTTAGGACTAGCGGAGCACACCGGGGAGCTGTTTTTT.

V and J are TRBV5-1 and TRBJ2-3, with 16 bases that match TRBD2. This CDR3 is 17 amino acids long. CDR1 is SGHRS, CDR2 YFSETQ, per germline. V lost 2 bases and J lost 5; bases outside the gene matches: 5. Here the CDR3 DNA reads TGCGCCAGCAGCTTAGGGACTAGCGGGGGGGCCCGAGATACGCAGTATTTT. It yields the protein CASSLGTSGGARDTQYF.

A word on this clone: The sample holds other DNA sequences that translate to the same CDR3. The V and J genes are TRBV10-3 and TRBJ1-3; D is unresolved. The CDR3 is 14 residues long. Germline assignment: CDR1 ENHRY and CDR2 SYGVKD. The V end lost 3 bases, the J end lost 0 bases, and 6 bases lay between the germline ends. The CDR3 bases are TGTGCCATCAGTGAATCAGGCTCTGGAAACACCATATATTTT. This codes for CAISESGSGNTIYF.

This clone was observed a few times. The rearrangement joins TRBV6-6 to TRBJ1-4, with 7 bases lining up with TRBD1. Germline CDR1 reads MNHNY; CDR2 reads SVGAGI (reference sequence). V shed 6 bases and J 3 bases; nucleotides not matched to a gene: 7. The CDR3 is 15 residues long. The CDR3: CASSDSGGSNEKLFF. The CDR3 DNA is TGTGCCAGCAGCGATTCAGGGGGTTCTAATGAAAAACTGTTTTTT.

The chain links TRBV7-9 to TRBJ1-5; 10 bases match TRBD1. Germline-derived CDR1 and CDR2 are SEHNR and FQNEAQ (reference sequence). V dropped 4 bases and J dropped 7; count of bases not matched to a gene: 4. This CDR3 is 14 amino acids long. CDR3 DNA sequence: TGTGCCAGCAGCTCCCGGACAGGGGGACAGCCCCAGCATTTT. Its translation: CASSSRTGGQPQHF.

The chain is built from TRBV5-4 and TRBJ2-3; no reliable D call. Germline lookup yields CDR1 SGHNT and CDR2 YYREEE (reference sequence). The V gene lost 4 bases and the J gene lost 3 bases, with 6 bases spanning the gap. The CDR3 is 12 amino acids. The CDR3 nucleotides are TGTGCCAGCAGCCAAGCTACAGATACGCAGTATTTT. Residues: CASSQATDTQYF.

This chain uses TRBV28 with TRBJ1-5; 10 positions match TRBD1. This CDR3 region has 15 residues. From germline, CDR1 is MDHEN and CDR2 SYDVKM. Trimming at V came to 6 bases and at J to 2 bases, leaving 4 bases not matched to a gene. In DNA form, the CDR3 reads TGTGCCAGCAGAATGGGACAGGGGCGCAATCAGCCCCAGCATTTT. Translated: CASRMGQGRNQPQHF.

The chain is built from TRBV7-2 and TRBJ2-7; 9 bases map to TRBD2. V was clipped by 5 bases and J by 5 bases; unmatched bases: 10. The CDR3 runs 15 residues. Looked up from germline, CDR1 is SGHTA and CDR2 is FQGNSA. The CDR3 coding sequence is TGTGCCAGCAGCATAATAAAGGGACTAGCCGACGAGCAGTACTTC. Protein product: CASSIIKGLADEQYF.

This clone was found once. The V and J genes are TRBV12-3 or TRBV12-4 and TRBJ1-2; TRBD1 matches 7 bases. The junction had 4 bases not matched to a gene; V was cut back by 5 bases and J by 4 bases. CDR3 length: 13 amino acids. This CDR3 is CASSPGTVYGYTF. The CDR3 region has the DNA TGTGCCAGCAGTCCAGGGACAGTCTATGGCTACACCTTC.

The chain links TRBV19 to TRBJ1-5; 9 bases are a match to TRBD1. The CDR3 totals 16 residues. The V and J ends lost 3 bases and 9 bases, in that order; junction bases with no gene match: 12. The germline CDR1 and CDR2 sequences are LNHDA and SQIVND (reference sequence). The chain's CDR3 is CASSMGEDRGSLPQHF. CDR3 nucleotides: TGTGCCAGTAGTATGGGGGAGGACAGGGGTTCACTGCCCCAGCATTTT.

The chain uses TRBV7-2 and TRBJ2-1; 8 nucleotides agree with TRBD1. V shed 5 bases, J shed 5 bases, and the junction held 8 bases outside the gene matches. In germline, CDR1 is SGHTA, CDR2 FQGNSA. The CDR3 is 15 residues long. The chain's CDR3 is CASSSRGLGNNEQFF. CDR3 DNA sequence: TGTGCCAGCAGCAGCAGGGGGCTAGGAAACAATGAGCAGTTCTTC.

The gene calls are TRBV5-1 and TRBJ2-7, with 8 bases fitting TRBD1. V was pared by 7 bases and J by 5 bases, with 11 bases of the junction left unmatched. In germline, CDR1 is SGHRS, CDR2 YFSETQ. CDR3 length: 14 residues. The CDR3 nucleotides read TGCGCCAGCGGAGATGACAGGGGAGGCGACGAGCAGTACTTC. This encodes CASGDDRGGDEQYF.

This chain links TRBV29-1 with TRBJ2-5, with 9 positions matching TRBD2. Germline trimming cut 4 bases from V and 5 bases from J; bases unmatched to any gene: 8. The germline gives CDR1 SQVTM, CDR2 ANQGSEA. The CDR3 runs to 14 residues. The DNA for the CDR3 is TGCAGCGTTGCCATTAGCGGGGGAGCGGAGACCCAGTACTTC. Its translation: CSVAISGGAETQYF.